This record concerns one T cell receptor beta chain sequence. Its antigen is still unknown. Up to 500,000 reads were sequenced per sample. Data came from immunoSEQ multiplex PCR; TCRdb stores just in-frame clones and leaves some out. The data show 20,000 to 25,000 clones, roughly 70% seen once. The rectum was sampled with one to two pinch biopsies at colonoscopy. This specimen belongs to a study of pediatric ulcerative colitis. Whole-study findings and limits: Rectal pinch biopsies may have included blood-derived T cells, especially in patients with overt colitis. Acute severe colitis showed lower rectal diversity from clonal expansions. A couple of rectal CDR3 clonotypes occurred in all ulcerative colitis patients.

The sample comprised gut tissue. The sequence came from a boy between 5 and 17 years old with severe ulcerative colitis.

The CDR3 DNA sequence: TGTGCCAGCAGCCCGGACACTTCAGCTTTCTTT. Its protein is CASSPDTSAFF. V gene TRBV7-2 combines with J gene TRBJ1-1; possible D gene TRBD1, 5 bases. CDR1 and CDR2 (germline): SGHTA, FQGNSA. The CDR3 covers 11 residues. V dropped 5 bases and J dropped 10 bases, with 11 bases sitting between them. Based on the CDR3 plus reference TRBV7-2 and TRBJ1-1, the full variable domain is GAGVSQSPSNKVTEKGKDVELRCDPISGHTALYWYRQSLGQGLEFLIYFQGNSAPDKSGLPSDRFSAERTGGSVSTLTIQRTQQEDSAVYLCASSPDTSAFFGQGTRLTVV.